This T cell receptor (beta chain) appears in the sequencing data of a study of T cells in Graves' hyperthyroidism and ophthalmopathy. Overall study results and limits: Using 13 V-J features, a model discriminated ophthalmopathy from stable hyperthyroidism. The blood repertoire included most of the expanded thyroid clonotypes above 0.001.

The study left out patients who had uncontrolled infection, other autoimmune disease, pregnancy or lactation. Diagnoses used clinical symptoms, serum thyroxine and TRAb, thyroid ultrasound and orbital computed tomography. As regards this clonotype: Its antigen is still unknown.

V was clipped by 6 bases and J by 2 bases, with 13 bases between them. Germline CDR1 SEHNR, CDR2 FQNEAQ (reference sequence). The CDR3 covers 15 residues. From RNA transcripts, TCR beta CDR3 regions were amplified. The study used the HTBI primer set for a first-round RT-PCR of the TCR CDR3. TCRdb reanalysed the multiplex PCR reads using MiXCR and keeps one entry per CDR3 protein. The data contain hundreds of thousands of distinct CDR3 sequences, about 45% of them seen just once; the ten biggest clones take up about 8.2%. The receptor comes from a woman aged 18 to 35 with Graves' hyperthyroidism. Sequenced: peripheral blood or thyroid tissue (not recorded which). The chain employs TRBV7-9 and TRBJ1-4; possibly TRBD1 for D (6 bases). The CDR3 here is CASRTGSSTNEKLFF. In DNA form, the CDR3 reads TGTGCCAGCAGAACAGGGAGTTCGACTAATGAAAAACTGTTTTTT.